The text below deals with one T cell receptor beta chain. This clone has more than one count but fewer than ten. Its specific antigen is unknown. No qualities accompany the bases; no much larger clone lies one base away. This record comes from a study of cytomegalovirus exposure and HLA in healthy donors (dated by TCRdb to about 2017). Concerning the study at large: An earlier analysis of approximately 640 of the donors reported approximately 270 Gb of sequence data and 100 million to 130 million unique TCR beta sequences from some 180 million T cells. Approximately 310 gigabases of sequencing data and approximately 85 million unique TCR sequences were included in an early release covering 550 to 800 HLA-typed donors. Of the roughly 400 genotyped donors, less than 90% were placed in the genetic ancestry cluster associated with self-reported Caucasian donors. The study aimed to test whether cataloging public T cell receptors could reveal signatures of past pathogen exposure. Using immunosequencing, the study profiled T cell repertoires from 640 or so subjects and related those repertoires to cytomegalovirus serostatus. Besides the first cohort of about 730 subjects, a separate validation cohort made up of roughly 120 different subjects was used. The study combined high-throughput TCR immunosequencing, statistical association of individual TCRs with disease status, and machine learning to predict cytomegalovirus infection status. In a later analysis, previously published TCR beta repertoires from several hundred donors were re-analyzed and high-resolution HLA genotyping was added so that TCR occurrence patterns could be studied. Rather than using new phenotypic data, the later analysis identified candidate immune exposures from TCR beta sequences and from how often those sequences occurred across donors. An earlier analysis of 587 of the donors used high-throughput TCR beta sequencing to judge whether each TCR beta V gene segment behaved as functional or pseudogenic. Donor age, sex, ethnicity and CMV serostatus were compiled alongside the repertoire data. Genome-wide SNP genotypes for about 65% of the roughly 700 donors were used in a later genetic analysis, which treated that subset as a discovery cohort. All discovery cohort repertoires had been generated on a single sequencing platform. HLA typing included class I and class II loci at four-digit resolution. The number of typed donors differed by locus: about 620-640 for A, B, C, DRB1 and DQB1; approximately 540 for DQA1; approximately 600 for DPA1; and approximately 450 for DPB1. Because of strong linkage in the cohort, five DR-DQ haplotypes were treated as single units for association and clustering. Across 300 to 500 genotyped donors of the cohort, an average of about 220,000 unique TCR beta nucleotide sequences per donor were sequenced, and around 19% of those sequences were non-productive.

The investigation overall reported the following: V-gene and J-gene trimming of TCR beta chains was associated with a missense DCLRE1C variant in a later genetic analysis, and the association was replicated in an independent cohort. Because counts were too low, 15 to 20 rarely observed V segments, including chromosome 9 orphons, were left out of the earlier analysis of 587 of the donors. A further reported finding was that TCR beta sequences accurately predicted the HLA-A and HLA-B alleles for most subjects in the first cohort. The authors suggested that the approach could potentially be generalized to other disease states and immunological phenotypes. Most CMV-associated TCR beta chains appeared to be HLA-restricted in a later analysis, and the HLA associations seemed to be driven largely by CMV exposure. When HLA alleles, especially DR and DQ, strongly co-occurred, TCR associations were difficult to assign to individual alleles. For the cohort, immune exposure information was limited to CMV serostatus. Because HLA typing was missing for some donors at each locus, association tests included only the typed subset. A later analysis associated roughly 17,000 TCR beta sequences with specific HLA alleles at a false discovery rate of 0.05. In a later analysis, TCR association rates were found to vary across HLA loci, with the most associated TCRs seen for DRB1 alleles and the fewest for HLA-C alleles. In a later genetic analysis, fewer N-insertions in productive TCRs were reported among donors in an Asian-associated ancestry cluster than the 666-donor mean. In vitro tests confirmed that a few of the cytomegalovirus-associated TCR beta chains recognize cytomegalovirus antigens. The sequencing pipeline was judged likely to have produced a cluster of highly shared sequence variants as a technical artifact. According to a later analysis, parvovirus B19, influenza, CMV and Epstein-Barr virus appeared linked to several top co-occurrence clusters. The study gave a list of 150 to 200 TCR beta chains associated with cytomegalovirus. Because the 87-base-pair reads could not distinguish some IMGT-functional V segments, including TRBV6-2 and TRBV6-3, those segments were excluded. An earlier analysis of roughly 570 of the donors showed that most TCR beta V segments appeared in productive rearrangements either about 90% or about 30% of the time, which broadly matched IMGT annotations. Linkage disequilibrium might explain the correlated functional status among segregating V segments, but an unknown experimental factor could not be excluded. In a later analysis, HLA-associated TCR beta chains showed more clonal expansion and lower generation probabilities than non-associated chains that were equally common. The classifier was reported to diagnose cytomegalovirus status with high specificity and sensitivity in both the original cohort and the validation cohort. In this cohort, only TCR beta chains were sequenced, and detectable features were limited by the absence of alpha or paired-chain data. Sequencing depth was assumed to be roughly uniform across donors in the presence/absence analyses, though that assumption may not hold. Most TCR sequences were observed very rarely across donors, whereas some public TCRs were present in many individuals.

In total, 630 or so healthy bone marrow donors made up the cohort. All cohort members were sampled while nominally healthy, although unrecorded immune exposures were likely present. The donor tested CMV seronegative, placing the donor among the roughly 340 seronegative members of the cohort. A peripheral blood sample was collected from each donor, and TCR beta sequencing was performed on peripheral blood mononuclear cells. The Qiagen DNeasy Blood Extraction Kit was used to extract genomic DNA from the blood cell samples. V and J are truncated by 4 bases and 6 bases respectively, leaving an intervening sequence of 16 bases. CDR1 and CDR2, looked up from the germline V gene (reference sequence), are SGHNT and YYREEE. The CDR3 sequence holds 14 residues, the cysteine and phenylalanine included. Here the CDR3 DNA is all that survives: 42 bases in frame from base 1. Libraries came from the immunoSEQ multiplex PCR assay. For the multiplex PCR, a mixture combining 60 forward primers for TCR Vbeta segments and 13 reverse primers for TCR Jbeta segments was used. The CDR3 region of rearranged TCR beta genes was amplified from genomic DNA with a multiplex PCR assay. On the Illumina HiSeq System, the amplified TCR beta libraries were sequenced as 87-base-pair reads. Turning to the authors' computational methods: Across the 670 or so repertoires, a later analysis counted tens of millions of unique TCR beta chains, 9.5 million to 13 million of which were shared by at least two donors. A nearest-neighbor algorithm error-corrected the raw reads and collapsed the reads into unique sequences, merging closely related sequences to remove PCR and sequencing errors. To assign V, D and J gene segments, CDR3 sequences were aligned to IMGT reference sequences. Each retained sequence needed at least a six-nucleotide match to both a V gene segment and a J gene segment. A rearrangement counted as productive if the CDR3 had no stop codons and remained in frame with V and J, and every other rearrangement counted as non-productive. CDR3 was defined by IMGT convention, running from the second conserved V-encoded cysteine to the conserved J-encoded phenylalanine. The earlier analysis of 500 to 650 of the donors excluded any sequence lacking an unambiguous match to a single V gene segment. In an earlier analysis of several hundred of the donors, a V segment was called functional when productive rearrangements were above 56.7%, and segregating when the standard deviation between donors exceeded 5%. To diagnose cytomegalovirus status from the catalog of TCR beta chain sequences, a statistical classification framework was built. A later analysis assigned V and J genes by comparing TCR nucleotide sequences with IMGT/GENE-DB human TR gene sequences. The TCRdist pipeline was used in a later analysis to assign CDR3 sequences and most-parsimonious VDJ recombination scenarios. In a later analysis, every TCR beta chain was defined by the combination of its CDR3 amino acid sequence and its V-gene family, and reads without a unique V-gene family were dropped. As a way to deal with suspected cross-contamination and a sequencing artifact, a later analysis dropped 450 to 600 nucleotide sequences that were highly shared and had low generation probability. In a later analysis, a clonal expansion index was calculated for each public chain from normalized within-repertoire ranks of inferred template counts. Generation probabilities in a later analysis came from a VDJ recombination model fitted to out-of-frame rearrangements, and those results were checked against IGoR. A later analysis scored TCR-TCR, TCR-HLA and TCR-CMV co-occurrence with hypergeometric tests, applying a repertoire-size bias correction to TCR pairs. False discovery rates were estimated in a later analysis by permuting HLA or CMV assignments 20 times. In a later analysis, co-occurring TCRs were grouped with DBSCAN, and TCRdist sequence similarity was added when clustering was performed within HLA-allele-positive subsets. Repertoires with fewer than 30,000 or more than 120,000 public chains were left out of co-occurrence clustering, as were about five repertoires with anomalous nucleotide sharing. TCRdb's version of the immuneACCESS table is confined to in-frame rearrangements and falls short of the full clone set. An unresolved V gene accounts for under half of the shortfall where checked; the remainder is of unknown origin. Clone size and the V and J calls come from that table; the DNA yielded D and trimming. The sample data list under 150,000 clones, and around three quarters of these were observed just once. Clones ranked in the top ten supply about 6% of the sample.

The sequenced sample consisted of PBMCs. The rearranged segments are TRBV5-4 and TRBJ1-1, with no confident D gene call. The source is a woman aged 40 to 50 in good health and CMV-seronegative. For the CDR3, the sequence is CASSREEVRAEAFF. DNA sequence: TGTGCCAGCAGCCGAGAAGAGGTCCGGGCTGAAGCTTTCTTT.